This TCR beta chain derives from a study of OX40 agonist ivuxolimab in advanced cancers. Assay: immunoSEQ multiplex PCR; the TCRdb copy retains only in-frame clones and omits some. The sample shows more than 40,000 clones, approximately 77% of them seen only once. The sequencing used CD4+ or CD8+ T cells sorted from blood, collected in a trial of the OX40 agonist ivuxolimab. The TCR originated in an adult with an advanced solid tumor such as melanoma, head and neck, liver or kidney cancer.

The CDR3 sequence is CASTDRRLQTEAFF. In DNA form, the CDR3 reads TGTGCCAGCACCGACAGGAGGCTCCAGACTGAAGCTTTCTTT. The V and J genes are TRBV28 and TRBJ1-1, with D possibly matching TRBD1 (6 bases). Trimming removed 7 bases at V and 5 bases at J, with 17 bases between. The V gene's germline CDR1 is MDHEN and CDR2 SYDVKM. CDR3 length equals 14 residues.